Below, 14 T cell receptor beta chains from the same sample are listed, as sequenced in a study of blood T cell repertoires in COVID-19. TCRdb's copy holds only in-frame clones and misses some; the assay was immunoSEQ multiplex PCR. The data contain 300,000 to 400,000 clones, 80% to 90% of them singletons. Material: peripheral blood. Receptor source: a young woman with COVID-19, enrolled during active disease.

The CDR3 loop reads CASSVGTAGNTIYF. Written as DNA, the CDR3 is TGTGCCAGCAGCGTGGGGACAGCAGGAAACACCATATATTTT. This chain uses TRBV9 with TRBJ1-3; TRBD1 matches 7 bases. The germline CDR1 and CDR2 sequences are SGDLS and YYNGEE. V dropped 2 bases and J dropped 4; count of bases not matched to a gene: 3. This CDR3 has 14 amino acids.

This chain's CDR3 is CASSQFSSEGGDEQFF. In DNA form, the CDR3 reads TGTGCCAGCAGCCAATTCTCTTCGGAGGGTGGCGATGAGCAGTTCTTC. V and J are TRBV3-1 (or the pseudogene TRBV3-2) and TRBJ2-1; weak D call: TRBD2 (6 bases). This CDR3 is built from 16 residues. V lost 2 bases and J lost 8, with 19 bases in between. Germline-derived CDR1 and CDR2 are LGHDT and YNNKEL (reference sequence).

The chain couples TRBV28 to TRBJ2-1; TRBD2 matches 7 bases. The CDR3 consists of 14 residues. The J segment lost 9 bases and the V segment lost 2 bases, leaving 7 bases of the junction unmatched. Germline V gene sequence: CDR1 MDHEN, CDR2 SYDVKM. The CDR3 bases are TGTGCCAGCAGTTTAGCAGTTTGGGAGGGTGAGCAGTTCTTC. It translates to CASSLAVWEGEQFF.

The chain combines TRBV27 with TRBJ2-5, with D possibly matching TRBD2 (6 bases). The germline CDR1 and CDR2 sequences are MNHEY and SMNVEV (reference sequence). The CDR3 is 16 amino acids. V lost 5 bases to trimming and J lost 1 base, with 17 bases between them. Written as DNA, the CDR3 is TGTGCCAGCAGTCCGACCCTCAGCGGGTTCCAAGAGACCCAGTACTTC. It specifies CASSPTLSGFQETQYF.

CDR3 protein: CASVAGGNNSPLHF. CDR3 DNA sequence: TGTGCTAGTGTTGCGGGGGGCAATAATTCACCCCTCCACTTT. The chain uses TRBV12-5 and TRBJ1-6, with D possibly being TRBD1 (6 bases). This CDR3 has 14 residues. V was cut by 7 bases and J by 5 bases, with 12 bases left in between. Germline lookup yields CDR1 LGHNT and CDR2 FRNRAP.

The rearrangement joins TRBV11-3 to TRBJ2-2, with 7 bases that match TRBD2. The V and J ends lost 5 bases and 4 bases, in that order; junction bases with no gene match: 10. The germline V gene encodes CDR1 SGHNT and CDR2 YENEEA. This CDR3 spans 16 amino acids. The CDR3 protein is CASSLSGGTVTGELFF. The CDR3 nucleotides read TGTGCCAGCAGCCTGTCGGGGGGAACGGTCACCGGGGAGCTGTTTTTT.

The chain couples TRBV7-8 to TRBJ2-1, with TRBD1 matching over 10 bases. Germline V CDR1 and CDR2: SGHVS, FQNEAQ. After removal of 0 bases from V and 9 bases from J, the junction contained 2 bases not matched to a gene. CDR3 length: 14 residues. CDR3 in amino acids: CASSLAGDRGEQFF. The CDR3 nucleotides are TGTGCCAGCAGCTTAGCGGGGGACAGGGGTGAGCAGTTCTTC.

The chain links TRBV11-2 to TRBJ1-4; 9 bases are shared with TRBD1. The CDR3 contains 17 residues. CDR1 and CDR2 (germline): SGHAT, FQNNGV. J lost 3 bases, V lost 5 bases, and 10 bases had no gene match. CDR3 amino acids: CASSPGTGRRANEKLFF. CDR3 bases: TGTGCCAGCAGCCCCGGGACAGGGCGACGGGCTAATGAAAAACTGTTTTTT.

V gene TRBV24-1 combines with J gene TRBJ2-2; 9 nucleotides agree with TRBD1. Per the germline V gene, CDR1 is KGHDR and CDR2 is SFDVKD. This CDR3 region has 17 residues. J was trimmed by 6 bases and V by 5 bases; bases with no gene match: 12. The CDR3 sequence: CATSVTGGLSQAGELFF. The CDR3 coding sequence is TGTGCCACCAGTGTAACAGGGGGCCTGTCTCAGGCCGGGGAGCTGTTTTTT.

The V call is TRBV28, the J call TRBJ2-5; D is unclear. From germline, CDR1 is MDHEN and CDR2 SYDVKM. The V end lost 6 bases, the J end lost 2 bases, and 10 bases lay between the germline ends. The CDR3 is 13 residues long. The CDR3 DNA is TGTGCCAGCAGCATAAGGAGACAAGAGACCCAGTACTTC. Translated: CASSIRRQETQYF.

The chain is built from TRBV3-1 (or the pseudogene TRBV3-2) and TRBJ1-6, with 7 bases fitting TRBD1. CDR1 and CDR2 from the germline V gene are LGHDT and YNNKEL (reference sequence). The CDR3 sequence is 16 residues long. J gave up 7 bases and V 2 bases, and 8 bases lay outside the gene matches. As DNA, the CDR3 is TGTGCCAGCAGCCAATTCGGGACAGTAGCAAATTCACCCCTCCACTTT. As protein: CASSQFGTVANSPLHF.

The chain links TRBV19 to TRBJ2-2; 10 bases align to TRBD2. J gave up 3 bases and V 6 bases, and 16 bases lay outside the gene matches. The CDR3 sequence is 19 residues long. Germline CDR1 reads LNHDA; CDR2 reads SQIVND (reference sequence). CDR3 nucleotides: TGTGCCAGTAGCGTAACACAGGGGCTAGCGGGGGATCACACCGGGGAGCTGTTTTTT. Protein: CASSVTQGLAGDHTGELFF.

The chain recombines TRBV27 with TRBJ2-5, with a possible D match to TRBD2 (5 bases). Germline loops: CDR1 MNHEY, CDR2 SMNVEV (reference sequence). The CDR3 length is 14 residues. Between the trimmed V and J ends, which lost 5 bases and 6 bases, there was a span of 16 bases. In DNA form, the CDR3 reads TGTGCCAGCAGTGGAGGACGAGCGCTCAAGACCCAGTACTTC. It encodes CASSGGRALKTQYF.

The gene calls are TRBV6-6 and TRBJ1-3; the match to TRBD1 covers 7 bases. Trimming cost V 5 bases and J 0 bases; bases outside gene matches: 7. The CDR3 sequence is 16 residues long. The germline V gene has CDR1 MNHNY and CDR2 SVGAGI (reference sequence). CDR3 protein: CASSRQGTHSGNTIYF. The CDR3, as DNA: TGTGCCAGCAGTCGACAGGGTACGCACTCTGGAAACACCATATATTTT.